This T cell receptor beta chain is from a study of T cells in tuberculosis. Time point reported: new active TB diagnosis, blood taken before or within 7 days of starting treatment. Only in-frame clones appear in the TCRdb table, and some are missing; sequencing was by immunoSEQ multiplex PCR. Among about 49,000 clones listed, roughly 95% were seen once. The V gene end was trimmed by 9 bases and the J gene end by 4 bases; junction bases not matched to a gene: 16. Germline V CDR1 and CDR2: LNHDA, SQIVND (reference sequence). CDR3 size: 17 residues. Sequences were derived from PBMCs, sampled at tuberculosis diagnosis. The chain combines TRBV19 with TRBJ1-5; 9 nucleotides match TRBD1. The receptor was isolated from an adult with tuberculosis. CDR3: CASNPRWDRAQNQPQHF. DNA for the CDR3: TGTGCCAGCAACCCCCGCTGGGACAGGGCCCAAAATCAGCCCCAGCATTTT.